Listed below are T cell receptor beta chains from one sample, sequenced in a study of T-cell reconstitution after alpha-beta-depleted transplantation in children. Each CDR3 protein gets one entry after TCRdb re-called the PCR reads with MiXCR. The repertoire holds fewer than 700,000 distinct CDR3 sequences, under 15% seen once, with roughly 2.3% in the top ten. The material was PBMCs, mostly from graft donor cells, obtained 360 days after TCRalphabeta/CD19-depleted stem cell transplant. Receptors were obtained from a male patient younger than 18 who had a stem cell transplant for acute myeloid leukemia, so the T cells may come from the graft donor. Both conserved end residues are part of each CDR3. A D gene is named only where the DNA matches it firmly. A clone size is listed for some rows: how often the clone was seen (once, few, many), or a class if it is expanded.

TRBJ2-3 | TRBV12-5 | few | . | CASGLVLQSFSTDTQYF | TGTGCTAGTGGTTTGGTATTGCAGAGCTTTAGCACAGATACGCAGTATTTT
TRBJ2-4 | TRBV14 | . | . | CASSHAGLGNIQYF | TGTGCCAGCAGCCACGCAGGGTTAGGAAACATTCAGTACTTC
TRBJ2-2 | TRBV19 | few | . | CATRPPTGELFF | TGTGCCACCCGACCTCCCACCGGGGAGCTGTTTTTT
TRBJ2-7 | TRBV7-8 | few | TRBD2 | CASSLAHTGTSGYEQYF | TGTGCCAGCAGCTTAGCCCACACCGGGACTAGCGGCTACGAGCAGTACTTC
TRBJ2-7 | TRBV10-3 | . | . | CAIRGTESSYEQYF | TGTGCCATCAGAGGGACGGAAAGCTCCTACGAGCAGTACTTC
TRBJ2-1 | TRBV7-9 | many | TRBD2 | CASSNGGLAGVYNEQFF | TGTGCCAGCAGCAACGGGGGACTAGCGGGGGTTTACAATGAGCAGTTCTTC
TRBJ2-1 | TRBV20-1 | . | TRBD2 | CSADPLADYNEQFF | TGCAGTGCTGACCCACTAGCGGATTACAATGAGCAGTTCTTC
TRBJ1-2 | TRBV20-1 | few | . | CSARVYGGYTF | TGCAGTGCTAGAGTATACGGGGGCTACACCTTC
TRBJ2-5 | TRBV29-1 | few | TRBD1 | CSVEGSGGGETQYF | TGCAGCGTTGAAGGATCAGGGGGCGGTGAGACCCAGTACTTC
TRBJ2-7 | TRBV27 | . | TRBD2 | CASRGTSGGPPYEQYF | TGTGCCAGCAGAGGGACTAGCGGGGGGCCCCCATACGAGCAGTACTTC
TRBJ2-1 | TRBV28 | . | TRBD2 | CASRVAGGYNEQFF | TGTGCCAGCAGGGTAGCGGGGGGGTACAATGAGCAGTTCTTC
TRBJ2-2 | TRBV5-1 | . | . | CASKGTLNTGELFF | TGCGCCAGCAAAGGGACATTGAACACCGGGGAGCTGTTTTTT
TRBJ1-5 | TRBV12-3/TRBV12-4 | . | TRBD1 | CASSLTGENQPQHF | TGTGCCAGCAGTTTGACAGGGGAGAATCAGCCCCAGCATTTT
TRBJ2-1 | TRBV7-2 | many | . | CASSTVHGNEQFF | TGTGCCAGCAGCACGGTCCATGGGAATGAGCAGTTCTTC
TRBJ2-1 | TRBV7-2 | . | . | CASSSRAERSYNEQFF | TGTGCCAGCAGCTCCCGAGCGGAGCGCTCCTACAATGAGCAGTTCTTC
TRBJ2-3 | TRBV27 | . | TRBD2 | CASRGTSGGVRSTDTQYF | TGTGCCAGCAGGGGGACTAGCGGGGGGGTAAGGAGCACAGATACGCAGTATTTT
TRBJ2-1 | TRBV19 | few | . | CASSWNYEQFF | TGTGCCAGTAGTTGGAACTATGAGCAGTTCTTC
TRBJ2-6 | TRBV20-1 | . | . | CSAVLSSGANVLTF | TGCAGTGCGGTCCTAAGCTCTGGGGCCAACGTCCTGACTTTC
TRBJ2-7 | TRBV5-1 | . | . | CDSSLSGQTYEQYF | TGCGACAGCAGCTTGAGTGGGCAGACCTACGAGCAGTACTTC
TRBJ2-7 | TRBV4-2 | . | . | CASSQDRVSSYEQYF | TGTGCCAGCAGCCAAGACCGGGTAAGCAGCTACGAGCAGTACTTC
TRBJ2-2 | TRBV6-4 | . | . | CASSDSGAPGPGELFF | TGTGCCAGCAGTGACTCGGGGGCCCCGGGTCCCGGGGAGCTGTTTTTT
TRBJ2-1 | TRBV24-1 | many | . | CATSDPLRTKGDYNEQFF | TGTGCCACCAGTGATCCCCTCCGGACGAAGGGGGACTACAATGAGCAGTTCTTC
TRBJ2-7 | TRBV3-1 | . | TRBD1 | CASSSGTGEAYEQYF | TGTGCCAGCAGCAGCGGGACAGGGGAAGCCTACGAGCAGTACTTC
TRBJ2-7 | TRBV18 | few | TRBD2 | CASSPGTSGRMGEQYF | TGTGCCAGCTCACCTGGGACTAGCGGGAGAATGGGTGAGCAGTACTTC
TRBJ2-3 | TRBV23-1 | . | . | CASSHGRKRISTDTQYF | TGCGCCAGCAGTCATGGGCGAAAGCGGATTAGCACAGATACGCAGTATTTT
TRBJ2-7 | TRBV5-1 | . | . | CASSLGRVGHEQYF | TGCGCCAGCAGCTTGGGGCGAGTCGGCCACGAGCAGTACTTC
TRBJ2-1 | TRBV5-1 | . | TRBD2 | CASSLWTSGRGASYNEQFF | TGCGCCAGCAGCTTGTGGACTAGCGGGAGAGGGGCATCCTACAATGAGCAGTTCTTC
TRBJ2-7 | TRBV5-1 | few | . | CASSLGLAQYEQYF | TGCGCCAGCAGCTTGGGGTTAGCGCAATACGAGCAGTACTTC
TRBJ2-5 | TRBV28 | . | TRBD2 | CASSPARRLAGNSETQYF | TGTGCCAGCAGTCCCGCCCGTCGACTAGCGGGAAACTCAGAGACCCAGTACTTC
TRBJ1-2 | TRBV5-1 | few | TRBD1 | CASSSGQGASYGYTF | TGCGCCAGCAGCTCAGGACAGGGGGCATCCTATGGCTACACCTTC
TRBJ2-1 | TRBV28 | . | TRBD1 | CASRGTGNNEQFF | TGTGCCAGCAGGGGGACAGGGAACAATGAGCAGTTCTTC
TRBJ1-1 | TRBV7-9 | . | TRBD1 | CASSSVKGANTEAFF | TGTGCCAGCAGCTCAGTGAAGGGGGCGAACACTGAAGCTTTCTTT
TRBJ2-1 | TRBV18 | few | TRBD2 | CASSPSRLAGGAYNEQFF | TGTGCCAGCTCACCCAGCCGGCTAGCGGGAGGGGCCTACAATGAGCAGTTCTTC
TRBJ2-7 | TRBV7-8 | few | . | CASSLYGPRDEQYF | TGTGCCAGCAGCTTATACGGGCCGAGGGACGAGCAGTACTTC
TRBJ2-5 | TRBV7-9 | many | . | CASSLIFPARKETQYF | TGTGCCAGCAGCTTAATTTTTCCGGCCAGAAAAGAGACCCAGTACTTC
TRBJ2-1 | TRBV5-1 | . | TRBD2 | CASSLLAGGFLASNNEQFF | TGCGCCAGCAGCTTACTAGCGGGAGGCTTCCTTGCCTCAAACAATGAGCAGTTCTTC
TRBJ2-7 | TRBV28 | few | . | CASSNQGPYEQYF | TGTGCCAGCAGTAACCAGGGTCCTTACGAGCAGTACTTC
TRBJ1-1 | TRBV7-2 | few | . | CASSAQLDTEAFF | TGTGCCAGCAGCGCCCAGCTGGACACTGAAGCTTTCTTT
TRBJ2-7 | TRBV12-3/TRBV12-4 | . | . | CARTTQGGIDEQYF | TGTGCCCGAACAACTCAGGGTGGTATCGACGAGCAGTACTTC
TRBJ1-1 | TRBV7-2 | . | . | CASSLHGLPDTEAFF | TGTGCCAGCAGCTTACATGGGCTTCCGGACACTGAAGCTTTCTTT
TRBJ2-7 | TRBV7-2 | . | TRBD1 | CASSSTQDRRMYEQYF | TGTGCCAGCAGCTCCACTCAGGACAGGCGTATGTACGAGCAGTACTTC
TRBJ2-5 | TRBV20-1 | few | . | CSAFRSQETQYF | TGCAGCGCTTTTAGGTCCCAAGAGACCCAGTACTTC
TRBJ2-5 | TRBV6-5 | many | TRBD2 | CASSYLAGEETQYF | TGTGCCAGCAGTTACCTAGCGGGAGAAGAGACCCAGTACTTC
TRBJ2-5 | TRBV6-5 | . | . | CASSRLSLTQETQYF | TGTGCCAGCAGTCGACTCTCACTGACGCAAGAGACCCAGTACTTC
TRBJ1-6 | TRBV29-1 | . | TRBD1 | CSASRDRASPLHF | TGCAGCGCGTCCCGGGACAGGGCTTCACCCCTCCACTTT
TRBJ2-7 | TRBV12-3/TRBV12-4 | few | TRBD2 | CASSPGLADTYEQYF | TGTGCCAGCAGTCCTGGACTAGCTGATACCTACGAGCAGTACTTC
TRBJ2-7 | TRBV20-1 | . | TRBD1 | CSAPTGIYEQYF | TGCAGTGCACCGACAGGGATCTACGAGCAGTACTTC
TRBJ2-1 | TRBV5-1 | many | . | CASSLGGDYNEQFF | TGCGCCAGCAGCTTGGGCGGGGACTACAATGAGCAGTTCTTC
TRBJ2-2 | TRBV20-1 | many | . | CSASPQGGYTGELFF | TGCAGTGCTAGCCCACAGGGTGGTTACACCGGGGAGCTGTTTTTT
TRBJ2-1 | TRBV20-1 | few | TRBD2 | CSASGTRDYNEQFF | TGCAGTGCTAGCGGGACTAGGGATTACAATGAGCAGTTCTTC
TRBJ2-7 | TRBV12-3/TRBV12-4 | many | TRBD2 | CASSLGLGEQYF | TGTGCCAGCAGTCTCGGACTAGGCGAGCAGTACTTC
TRBJ2-5 | TRBV14 | . | . | CASSQGLRETQYF | TGTGCCAGCAGCCAAGGTTTGCGGGAGACCCAGTACTTC
TRBJ2-4 | TRBV7-2 | few | TRBD1 | CASSLDPGQGNIQYF | TGTGCCAGCAGCTTAGACCCCGGACAGGGGAACATTCAGTACTTC
TRBJ2-1 | TRBV27 | many | TRBD2 | CASSTGTSGTSEQFF | TGTGCCAGCAGTACCGGGACTAGCGGGACGAGTGAGCAGTTCTTC